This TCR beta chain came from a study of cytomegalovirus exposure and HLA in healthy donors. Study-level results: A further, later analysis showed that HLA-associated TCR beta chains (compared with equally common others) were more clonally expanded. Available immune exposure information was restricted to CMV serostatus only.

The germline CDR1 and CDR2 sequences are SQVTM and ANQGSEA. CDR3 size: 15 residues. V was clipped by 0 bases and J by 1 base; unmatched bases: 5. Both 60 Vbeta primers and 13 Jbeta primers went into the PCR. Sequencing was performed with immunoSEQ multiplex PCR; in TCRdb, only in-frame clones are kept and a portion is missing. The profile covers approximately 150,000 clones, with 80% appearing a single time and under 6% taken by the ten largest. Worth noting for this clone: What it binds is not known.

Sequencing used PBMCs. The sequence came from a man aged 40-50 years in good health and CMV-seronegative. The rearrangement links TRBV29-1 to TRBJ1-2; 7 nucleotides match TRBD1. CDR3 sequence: CSVEDTGDFNYGYTF. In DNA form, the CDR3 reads TGCAGCGTTGAAGATACAGGGGATTTTAACTATGGCTACACCTTC.